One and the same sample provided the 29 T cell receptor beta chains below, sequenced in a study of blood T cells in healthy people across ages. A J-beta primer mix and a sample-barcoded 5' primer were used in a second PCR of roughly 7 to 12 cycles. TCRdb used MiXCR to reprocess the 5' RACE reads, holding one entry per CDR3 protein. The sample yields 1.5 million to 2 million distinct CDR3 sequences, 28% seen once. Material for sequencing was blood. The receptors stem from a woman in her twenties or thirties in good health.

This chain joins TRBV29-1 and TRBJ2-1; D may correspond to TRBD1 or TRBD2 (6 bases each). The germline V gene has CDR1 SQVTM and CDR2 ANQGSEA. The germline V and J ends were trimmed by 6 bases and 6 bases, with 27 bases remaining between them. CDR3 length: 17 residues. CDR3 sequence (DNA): TGCAGCGTAGCCGCCGGGGGCTTTGGCCAGCGCGCCAATGAGCAGTTCTTC. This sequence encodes CSVAAGGFGQRANEQFF.

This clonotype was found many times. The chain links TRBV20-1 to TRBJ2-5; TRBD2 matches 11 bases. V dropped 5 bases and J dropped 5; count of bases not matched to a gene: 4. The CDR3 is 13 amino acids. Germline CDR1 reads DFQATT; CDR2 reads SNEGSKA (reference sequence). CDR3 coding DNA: TGCAGTGCTCCGACTAGCGGGGTGGAGACCCAGTACTTC. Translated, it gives CSAPTSGVETQYF.

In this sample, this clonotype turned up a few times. The CDR3 coding sequence is TGCGCCAGCAGCCTAGGGGACAGGGATGCATCACCCCTCCACTTT. Translation gives CASSLGDRDASPLHF. The chain combines TRBV5-1 with TRBJ1-6; TRBD1 matches at 9 bases. J gave up 10 bases and V 4 bases, and 9 bases lay outside the gene matches. CDR3 size: 15 residues. CDR1 and CDR2 from the germline V gene are SGHRS and YFSETQ.

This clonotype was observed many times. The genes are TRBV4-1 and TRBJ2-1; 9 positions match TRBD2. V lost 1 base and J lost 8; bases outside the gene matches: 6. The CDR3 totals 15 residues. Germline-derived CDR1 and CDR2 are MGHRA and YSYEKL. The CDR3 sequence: CASSQVGLAADEQFF. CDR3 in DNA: TGCGCCAGCAGCCAAGTGGGACTAGCTGCCGATGAGCAGTTCTTC.

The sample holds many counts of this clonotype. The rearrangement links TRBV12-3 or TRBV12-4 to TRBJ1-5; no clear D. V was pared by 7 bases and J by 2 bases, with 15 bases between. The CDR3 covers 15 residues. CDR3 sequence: CASTSGLPRNQPQHF. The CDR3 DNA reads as TGTGCCAGCACCTCGGGTCTCCCTCGCAATCAGCCCCAGCATTTT.

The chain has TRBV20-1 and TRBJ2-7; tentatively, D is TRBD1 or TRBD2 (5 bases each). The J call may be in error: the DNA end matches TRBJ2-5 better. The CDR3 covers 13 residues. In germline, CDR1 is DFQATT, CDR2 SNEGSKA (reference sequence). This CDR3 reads CSANEGTGSTQYF. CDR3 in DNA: TGCAGTGCTAATGAAGGGACGGGGTCGACCCAGTACTTC.

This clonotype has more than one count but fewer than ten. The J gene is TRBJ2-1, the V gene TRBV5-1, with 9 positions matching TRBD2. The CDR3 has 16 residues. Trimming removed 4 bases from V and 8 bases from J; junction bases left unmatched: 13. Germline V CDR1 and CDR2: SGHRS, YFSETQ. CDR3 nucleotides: TGCGCCAGCAGCCCAGATAGCGGGGGCTCCAGGGATGAGCAGTTCTTC. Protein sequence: CASSPDSGGSRDEQFF.

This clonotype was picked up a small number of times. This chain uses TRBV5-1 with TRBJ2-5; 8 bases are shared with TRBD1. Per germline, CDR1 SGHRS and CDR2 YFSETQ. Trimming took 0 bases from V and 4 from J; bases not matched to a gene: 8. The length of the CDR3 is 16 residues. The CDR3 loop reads CASSLEAAGGRETQYF. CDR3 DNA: TGCGCCAGCAGCTTGGAGGCGGCAGGGGGCCGAGAGACCCAGTACTTC.

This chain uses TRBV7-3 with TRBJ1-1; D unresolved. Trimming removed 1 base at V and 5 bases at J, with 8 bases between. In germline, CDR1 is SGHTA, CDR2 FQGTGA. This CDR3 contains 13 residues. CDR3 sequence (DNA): TGTGCCAGCAGCTTAAGTCCTCGAACTGAAGCTTTCTTT. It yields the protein CASSLSPRTEAFF.

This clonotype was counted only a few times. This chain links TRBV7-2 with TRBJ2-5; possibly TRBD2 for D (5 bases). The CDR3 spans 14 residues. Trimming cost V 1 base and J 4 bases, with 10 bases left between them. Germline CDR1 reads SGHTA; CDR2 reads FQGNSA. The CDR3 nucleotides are TGTGCCAGCAGCTTAGAACTAGTTGGAGAGACCCAGTACTTC. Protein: CASSLELVGETQYF.

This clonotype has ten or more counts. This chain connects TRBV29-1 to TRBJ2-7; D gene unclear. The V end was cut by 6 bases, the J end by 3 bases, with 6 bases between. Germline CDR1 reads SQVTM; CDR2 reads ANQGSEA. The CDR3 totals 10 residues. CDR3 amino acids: CSVSIYEQYF. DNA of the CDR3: TGCAGCGTCTCGATCTACGAGCAGTACTTC.

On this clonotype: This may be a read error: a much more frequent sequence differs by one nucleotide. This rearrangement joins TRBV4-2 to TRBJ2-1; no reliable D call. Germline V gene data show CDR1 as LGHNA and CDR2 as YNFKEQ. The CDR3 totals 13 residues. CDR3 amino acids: CASSRKPDNGQFF. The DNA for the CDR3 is TGTGCCAGCAGCCGAAAACCAGACAATGGGCAGTTCTTC.

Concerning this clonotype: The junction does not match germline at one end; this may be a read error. CDR3 amino acids: CSVEEGSPYERYF. The CDR3 coding sequence is TGCAGCGTTGAAGAGGGGAGTCCCTACGAGCGGTACTTC. This chain uses TRBV29-1 with TRBJ2-7; possibly TRBD2 for D (5 bases). The germline V gene has CDR1 SQVTM and CDR2 ANQGSEA. There are 13 residues in the CDR3.

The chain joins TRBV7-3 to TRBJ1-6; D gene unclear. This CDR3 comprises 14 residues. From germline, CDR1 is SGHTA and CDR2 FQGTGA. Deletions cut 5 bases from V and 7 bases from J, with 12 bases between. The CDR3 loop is CASSHGVGNSPLHF. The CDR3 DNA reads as TGTGCCAGCAGCCACGGGGTTGGGAATTCACCCCTCCACTTT.

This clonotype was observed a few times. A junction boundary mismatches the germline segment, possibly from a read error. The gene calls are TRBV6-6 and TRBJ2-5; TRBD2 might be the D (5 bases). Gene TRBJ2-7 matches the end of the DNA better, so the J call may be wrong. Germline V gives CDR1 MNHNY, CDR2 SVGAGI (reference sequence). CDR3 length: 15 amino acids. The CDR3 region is CASGYSAGGTYEQYF. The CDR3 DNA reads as TGTGCCAGCGGTTACAGCGCGGGTGGGACCTACGAGCAGTACTTC.

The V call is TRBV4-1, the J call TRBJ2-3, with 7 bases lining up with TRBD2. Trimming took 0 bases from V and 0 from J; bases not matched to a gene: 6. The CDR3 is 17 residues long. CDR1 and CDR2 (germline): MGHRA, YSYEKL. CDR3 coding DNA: TGCGCCAGCAGCCAAGATTCGGCGGGGGTTAGCACAGATACGCAGTATTTT. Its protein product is CASSQDSAGVSTDTQYF.

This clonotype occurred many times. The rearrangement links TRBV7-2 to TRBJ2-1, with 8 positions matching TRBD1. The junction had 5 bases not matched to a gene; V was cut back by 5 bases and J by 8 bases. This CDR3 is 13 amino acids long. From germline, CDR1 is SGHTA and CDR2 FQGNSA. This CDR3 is CASSQDREHEQFF. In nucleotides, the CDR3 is TGTGCCAGCAGCCAGGACAGGGAACATGAGCAGTTCTTC.

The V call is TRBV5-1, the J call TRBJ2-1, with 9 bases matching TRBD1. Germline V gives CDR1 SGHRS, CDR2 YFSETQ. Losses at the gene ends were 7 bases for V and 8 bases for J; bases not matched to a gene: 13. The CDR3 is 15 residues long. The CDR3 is CASCTGTGSFYEQFF. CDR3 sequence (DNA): TGCGCCAGCTGCACCGGGACAGGGTCATTCTATGAGCAGTTCTTC.

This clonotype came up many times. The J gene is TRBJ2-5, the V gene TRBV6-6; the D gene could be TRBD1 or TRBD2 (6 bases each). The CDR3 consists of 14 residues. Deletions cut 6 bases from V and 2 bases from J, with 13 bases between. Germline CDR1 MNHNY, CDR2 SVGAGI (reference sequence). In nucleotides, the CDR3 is TGTGCCAGCAGAACCTCGGGGGCGCAAGAGACCCAGTACTTC. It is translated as CASRTSGAQETQYF.

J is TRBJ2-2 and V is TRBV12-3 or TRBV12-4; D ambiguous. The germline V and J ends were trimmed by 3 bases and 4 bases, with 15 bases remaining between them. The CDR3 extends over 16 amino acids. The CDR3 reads CASSFQYGGSTGELFF. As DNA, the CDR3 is TGTGCCAGCAGTTTCCAGTATGGCGGAAGCACCGGGGAGCTGTTTTTT.

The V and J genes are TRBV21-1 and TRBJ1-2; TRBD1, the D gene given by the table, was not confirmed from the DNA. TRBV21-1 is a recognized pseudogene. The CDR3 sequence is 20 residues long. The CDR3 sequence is CASSSQSQIGTGEELYGYTF. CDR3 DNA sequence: TGTGCCAGCAGCTCCCAATCCCAAATCGGGACAGGGGAGGAACTCTATGGCTACACCTTC.

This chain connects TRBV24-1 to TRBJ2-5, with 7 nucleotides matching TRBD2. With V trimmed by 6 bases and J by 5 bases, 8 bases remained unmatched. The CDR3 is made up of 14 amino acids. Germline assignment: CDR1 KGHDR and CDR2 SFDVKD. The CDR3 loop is CATSTGLPGETQYF. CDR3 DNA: TGTGCCACCAGTACGGGACTACCCGGGGAGACCCAGTACTTC.

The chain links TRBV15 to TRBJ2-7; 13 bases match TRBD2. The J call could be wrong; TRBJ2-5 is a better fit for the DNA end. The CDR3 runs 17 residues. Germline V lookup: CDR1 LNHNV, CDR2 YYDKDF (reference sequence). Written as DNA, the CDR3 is TGTGCCACCAGCAGAAGGGCACGGGGACTAGCGGGGGAGACCCAGTACTTC. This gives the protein CATSRRARGLAGETQYF.

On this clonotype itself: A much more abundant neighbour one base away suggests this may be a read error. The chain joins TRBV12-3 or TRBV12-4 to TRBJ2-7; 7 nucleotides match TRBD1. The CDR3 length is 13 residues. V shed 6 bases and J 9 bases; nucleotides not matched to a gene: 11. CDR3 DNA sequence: TGTGCCAGCAGGATGACAGGGCCCGCGGGGCAGTACTTC. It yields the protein CASRMTGPAGQYF.

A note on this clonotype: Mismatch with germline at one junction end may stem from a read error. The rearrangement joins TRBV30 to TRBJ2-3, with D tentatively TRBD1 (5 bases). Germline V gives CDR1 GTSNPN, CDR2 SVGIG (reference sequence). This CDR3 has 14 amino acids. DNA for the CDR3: TGTGCCTGGAGTAGGACACCTGGCACAGGTACGCAGTATTTT. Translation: CAWSRTPGTGTQYF.

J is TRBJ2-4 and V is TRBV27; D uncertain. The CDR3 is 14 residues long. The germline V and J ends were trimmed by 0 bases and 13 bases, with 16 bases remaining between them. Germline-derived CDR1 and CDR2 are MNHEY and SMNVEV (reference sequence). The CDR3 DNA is TGTGCCAGCAGTTTATCTCCCACGATCAATGAGCAGTACTTC. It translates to CASSLSPTINEQYF.

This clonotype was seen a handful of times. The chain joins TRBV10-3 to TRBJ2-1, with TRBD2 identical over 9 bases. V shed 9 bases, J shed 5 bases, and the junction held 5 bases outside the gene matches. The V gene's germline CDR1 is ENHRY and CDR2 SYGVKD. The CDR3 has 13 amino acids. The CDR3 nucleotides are TGTGCCATGGCGGGAGGGCCGGACAATGAGCAGTTCTTC. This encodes CAMAGGPDNEQFF.

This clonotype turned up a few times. The CDR3 nucleotides read TGTGCCACCAGTGGCGGCGTTCGAGAGACCCAGTACTTC. Translation gives CATSGGVRETQYF. The chain carries TRBV24-1 and TRBJ2-5; D is unresolved. The CDR3 is 13 amino acids. V lost 5 bases and J 4 bases, leaving 10 bases between the germline ends. Germline lookup yields CDR1 KGHDR and CDR2 SFDVKD.

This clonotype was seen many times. For the CDR3, the DNA is TGCAGTGCTATCGGCAGGGGGCCCTACGAGCAGTACTTC. This sequence encodes CSAIGRGPYEQYF. The chain recombines TRBV20-1 with TRBJ2-7, with 8 bases lining up with TRBD1. CDR3 length: 13 residues. The V gene's germline CDR1 is DFQATT and CDR2 SNEGSKA (reference sequence). J gave up 2 bases and V 4 bases, and 4 bases lay outside the gene matches.